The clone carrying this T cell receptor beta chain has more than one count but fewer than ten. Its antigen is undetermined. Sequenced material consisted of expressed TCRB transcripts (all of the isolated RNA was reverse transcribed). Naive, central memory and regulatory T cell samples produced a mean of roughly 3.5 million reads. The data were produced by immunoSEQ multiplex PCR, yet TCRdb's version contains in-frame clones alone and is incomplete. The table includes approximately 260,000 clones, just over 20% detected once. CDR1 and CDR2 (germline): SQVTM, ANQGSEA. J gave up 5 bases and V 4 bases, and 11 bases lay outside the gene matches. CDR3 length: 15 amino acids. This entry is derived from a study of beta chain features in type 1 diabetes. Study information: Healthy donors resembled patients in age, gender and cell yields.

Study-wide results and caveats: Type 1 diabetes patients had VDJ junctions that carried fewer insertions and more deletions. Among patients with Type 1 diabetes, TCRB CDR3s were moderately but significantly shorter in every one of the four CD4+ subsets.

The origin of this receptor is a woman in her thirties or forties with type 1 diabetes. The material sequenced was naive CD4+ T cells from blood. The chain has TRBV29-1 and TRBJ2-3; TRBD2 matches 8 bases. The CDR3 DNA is TGCAGCGTTGCCCATCTGACTAGCGCATTAGATACGCAGTATTTT. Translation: CSVAHLTSALDTQYF.